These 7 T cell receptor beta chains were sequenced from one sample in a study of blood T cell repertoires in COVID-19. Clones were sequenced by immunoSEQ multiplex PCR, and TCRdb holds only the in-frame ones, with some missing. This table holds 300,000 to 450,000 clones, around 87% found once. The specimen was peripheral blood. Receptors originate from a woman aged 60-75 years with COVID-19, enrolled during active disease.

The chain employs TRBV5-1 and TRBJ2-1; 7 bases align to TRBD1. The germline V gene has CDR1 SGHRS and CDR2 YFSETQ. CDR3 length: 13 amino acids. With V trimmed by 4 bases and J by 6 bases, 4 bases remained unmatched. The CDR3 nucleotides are TGCGCCAGCAGCCGTACAGGGGTCAATGAGCAGTTCTTC. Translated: CASSRTGVNEQFF.

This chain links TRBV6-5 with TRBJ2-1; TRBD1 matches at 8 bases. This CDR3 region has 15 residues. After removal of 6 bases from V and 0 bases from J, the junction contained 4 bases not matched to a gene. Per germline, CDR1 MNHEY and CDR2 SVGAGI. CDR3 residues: CASRGDRSSYNEQFF. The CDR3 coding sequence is TGTGCCAGCAGGGGGGACAGGAGCTCCTACAATGAGCAGTTCTTC.

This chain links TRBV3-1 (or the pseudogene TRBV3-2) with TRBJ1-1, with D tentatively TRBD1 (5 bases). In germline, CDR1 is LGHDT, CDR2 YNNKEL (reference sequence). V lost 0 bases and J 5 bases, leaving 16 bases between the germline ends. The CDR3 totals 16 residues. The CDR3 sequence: CASSQDRRAGGTEAFF. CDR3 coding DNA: TGTGCCAGCAGCCAAGATAGGCGGGCCGGGGGTACTGAAGCTTTCTTT.

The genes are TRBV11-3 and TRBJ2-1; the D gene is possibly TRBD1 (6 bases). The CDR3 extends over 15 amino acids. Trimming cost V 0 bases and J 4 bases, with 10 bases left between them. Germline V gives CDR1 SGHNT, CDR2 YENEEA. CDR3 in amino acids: CASSLDTGSYNEQFF. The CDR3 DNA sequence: TGTGCCAGCAGCTTAGATACAGGGTCGTACAATGAGCAGTTCTTC.

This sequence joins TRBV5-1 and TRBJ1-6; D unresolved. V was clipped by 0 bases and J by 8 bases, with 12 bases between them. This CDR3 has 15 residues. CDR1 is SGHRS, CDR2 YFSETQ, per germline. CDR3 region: CASSLGGREDSPLHF. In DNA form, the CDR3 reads TGCGCCAGCAGCTTGGGTGGGAGGGAGGATTCACCCCTCCACTTT.

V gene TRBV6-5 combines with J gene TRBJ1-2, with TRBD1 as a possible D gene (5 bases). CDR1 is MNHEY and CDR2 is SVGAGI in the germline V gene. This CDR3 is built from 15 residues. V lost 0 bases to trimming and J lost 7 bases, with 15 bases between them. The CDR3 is CASSYSIRQTVGYTF. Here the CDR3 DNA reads TGTGCCAGCAGTTACTCCATCCGACAGACTGTTGGCTACACCTTC.

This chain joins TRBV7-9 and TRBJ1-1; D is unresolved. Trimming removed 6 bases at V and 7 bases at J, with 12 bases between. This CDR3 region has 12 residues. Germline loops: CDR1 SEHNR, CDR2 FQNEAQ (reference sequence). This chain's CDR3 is CASSLDFGEAFF. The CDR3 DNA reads TGTGCCAGCAGTCTTGACTTTGGTGAAGCTTTCTTT.